This T cell receptor (beta chain) was sequenced for a study of cytomegalovirus exposure and HLA in healthy donors. Background on the study: Falling in the Caucasian-associated ancestry cluster were roughly 86% of 300 to 500 genotyped donors. General study findings and limits: Investigators reported some 150 TCR beta chains as tied to cytomegalovirus. The study found most TCR sequences rare, yet found some public TCRs in many donors. Data from an earlier analysis indicated that most TCR beta V segments were productive either about 90% or about 30% of the time.

Germline trimming cut 3 bases from V and 7 bases from J; bases unmatched to any gene: 19. CDR3 size: 18 residues. Both 60 Vbeta primers and 13 Jbeta primers went into the PCR. The table came from immunoSEQ multiplex PCR; TCRdb's copy has only in-frame clones and leaves some out. The sample includes 170,000 or so clones, 70% to 85% of them seen just once. This clone was observed a few times. Its antigen is not identified. The V and J genes are TRBV5-3 and TRBJ2-1, with 7 bases matching TRBD1. TRBV5-3 carries the ORF label, with uncertain function. The clonotype was recovered from a woman under 40 in good health and CMV-seropositive. Sequencing was done on a sample of PBMCs. The CDR3 sequence is CARSSTDREGAKVNEQFF. CDR3 nucleotides: TGTGCCAGAAGCTCGACGGACCGCGAGGGGGCGAAGGTGAATGAGCAGTTCTTC.